These 27 T cell receptor beta chains were sequenced from one sample in a study of glioma-infiltrating T cells. Using RNA template, CDR3s of TCR alpha and beta were amplified with iRepertoire arm-PCR. TCRdb independently ran MiXCR on the multiplex PCR reads; one entry per CDR3 protein. The sample lists 150,000 or so distinct CDR3 sequences; more than 35% were seen once. Sequenced input: glioma tissue, nonneoplastic brain tissue, or PBMCs (not recorded which). The receptor source for this set is a human donor with low-grade glioma or glioblastoma, undergoing nonglioma brain surgery, or in good health (not recorded which).

This clonotype was seen more than once but under ten times. V gene TRBV6-1 combines with J gene TRBJ2-3; D gene uncertain. Germline CDR1 MNHNS, CDR2 SASEGT. The CDR3 has 11 residues. V lost 6 bases and J 5 bases, leaving 6 bases between the germline ends. This CDR3 reads CASRKEDTQYF. The CDR3 DNA follows: TGTGCCAGCAGAAAGGAAGATACGCAGTATTTT.

This clonotype has ten or more counts. The chain links TRBV27 to TRBJ1-6, with D possibly TRBD1 on 6 matching bases. Trimming took off 5 bases at V and 5 bases at J, with 7 bases between the two ends. Per the germline V gene, CDR1 is MNHEY and CDR2 is SMNVEV (reference sequence). CDR3 length: 13 amino acids. The CDR3 sequence is CASSRTDNSPLHF. The CDR3 nucleotides are TGTGCCAGCAGTAGGACAGATAATTCACCCCTCCACTTT.

This clonotype was counted between two and nine times. The chain carries TRBV20-1 and TRBJ1-1; 9 bases fit TRBD1. Germline values: CDR1 DFQATT, CDR2 SNEGSKA (reference sequence). This CDR3 spans 14 amino acids. Trimming took 2 bases from V and 5 from J; bases not matched to a gene: 6. CDR3 amino acids: CSARRPQGATEAFF. In DNA, the CDR3 is TGCAGTGCTAGAAGACCACAGGGGGCGACTGAAGCTTTCTTT.

The table lists this clonotype with a few counts. The V call is TRBV20-1, the J call TRBJ2-7; D is perhaps TRBD1 (5 bases). V was shortened by 6 bases and J by 4 bases, with 13 bases between the two germline ends. Germline V lookup: CDR1 DFQATT, CDR2 SNEGSKA (reference sequence). The CDR3 spans 12 residues. The CDR3 loop reads CSAPDKGYEQYF. In DNA, the CDR3 is TGCAGTGCCCCGGATAAGGGGTACGAGCAGTACTTC.

This chain connects TRBV6-1 to TRBJ2-2; D is ambiguous. V lost 5 bases, J lost 6 bases, and 4 bases lay in between. The CDR3 consists of 11 residues. Germline CDR1 and CDR2: MNHNS and SASEGT. The chain's CDR3 is CASSWPGELFF. DNA of the CDR3: TGTGCCAGCAGTTGGCCCGGGGAGCTGTTTTTT.

The V gene is TRBV4-1, the J gene TRBJ2-5; 9 bases are shared with TRBD1. Germline-derived CDR1 and CDR2 are MGHRA and YSYEKL. After removal of 4 bases from V and 1 base from J, the junction contained 7 bases not matched to a gene. The CDR3 has 16 residues. CDR3 in amino acids: CASSPPGTGIQETQYF. In nucleotides, the CDR3 is TGCGCCAGCAGCCCCCCCGGGACAGGGATCCAAGAGACCCAGTACTTC.

The rearrangement uses TRBV27 and TRBJ2-7; perhaps TRBD2 as D (6 bases). CDR3 length equals 18 residues. The V end lost 5 bases, the J end lost 0 bases, and 23 bases lay between the germline ends. Germline CDR1 reads MNHEY; CDR2 reads SMNVEV (reference sequence). The CDR3 DNA reads as TGTGCCAGCAGTCAAGTCGCCCCCTATCGGGAGAGCTCCTACGAGCAGTACTTC. Protein product: CASSQVAPYRESSYEQYF.

The V and J genes are TRBV15 and TRBJ2-1, with 8 bases identical to TRBD2. The CDR3 is 13 residues long. The germline CDR1 and CDR2 sequences are LNHNV and YYDKDF (reference sequence). J gave up 9 bases and V 5 bases, and 6 bases lay outside the gene matches. DNA of the CDR3: TGTGCCACCAGCCGGGGGGGCCGAGTTGAGCAGTTCTTC. Translating it yields CATSRGGRVEQFF.

Points on this clonotype: One end of the junction is discordant with germline, which a read error may explain. V gene TRBV7-2 combines with J gene TRBJ1-2; 9 bases align to TRBD1. Germline CDR1 SGHTA, CDR2 FQGNSA. This CDR3 comprises 12 residues. The CDR3 nucleotides read TGTGCCAGCAGCACCTCCCGGGACAGGGTGTTCTTC. The encoded protein is CASSTSRDRVFF.

CDR3 in amino acids: CASSESRTDTQYF. The CDR3 DNA reads TGCGCCAGCAGTGAGTCCCGCACAGATACGCAGTATTTT. This chain joins TRBV10-1 and TRBJ2-3; D is uncertain. Germline loops: CDR1 WNHNN, CDR2 SYGVQD (reference sequence). The V end lost 0 bases, the J end lost 1 base, and 2 bases lay between the germline ends. This CDR3 is 13 amino acids long.

This clonotype was counted only a few times. This chain uses TRBV20-1 with TRBJ2-1; D is perhaps TRBD2 (6 bases). The CDR3 sequence is 14 residues long. Trimming stripped 5 bases from V and 6 bases from J, with 17 bases between. Germline V gene data show CDR1 as DFQATT and CDR2 as SNEGSKA (reference sequence). The CDR3: CSAYPTTSFNEQFF. Here the CDR3 DNA reads TGCAGTGCTTACCCCACGACTAGTTTCAATGAGCAGTTCTTC.

This clonotype was recorded many times. This sequence joins TRBV20-1 and TRBJ2-3; 14 bases align to TRBD2. In germline, CDR1 is DFQATT, CDR2 SNEGSKA (reference sequence). V trimming: 6 bases; J trimming: 6 bases; junction bases outside the gene matches: 20. CDR3 size: 19 residues. DNA of the CDR3: TGCAGTGCCCGGGCCGGGACTAGCGGGAGTTCCGTTTCTTCGGATACGCAGTATTTT. Translated, it gives CSARAGTSGSSVSSDTQYF.

Concerning this clonotype itself: Relative to the germline gene, one junction end is altered; a read error may explain this. The chain employs TRBV20-1 and TRBJ1-1; TRBD1 matches at 8 bases. The V gene's germline CDR1 is DFQATT and CDR2 SNEGSKA (reference sequence). CDR3 length equals 13 residues. The CDR3 is CSVTRTGNTEALF. In DNA, the CDR3 is TGCAGTGTCACTCGGACAGGGAACACTGAAGCTCTCTTT.

This clonotype was recorded once. The V gene is TRBV20-1, the J gene TRBJ1-6, with a weak D call TRBD1 (5 bases). Per germline, CDR1 DFQATT and CDR2 SNEGSKA (reference sequence). The CDR3 loop spans 16 amino acids. V dropped 1 base and J dropped 7 bases, with 17 bases sitting between them. The CDR3 DNA sequence: TGCAGTGCTAGAGGCTCCTGGAGGGGACTAAATTCACCCCTCCACTTT. Its translation: CSARGSWRGLNSPLHF.

V usage is TRBV6-6 and J usage is TRBJ1-1, with a weak D call TRBD1 (5 bases). CDR1 is MNHNY, CDR2 SVGAGI, per germline (reference sequence). This CDR3 contains 14 residues. V lost 2 bases and J lost 1, with 8 bases in between. CDR3 residues: CASSYNRGNTEAFF. The CDR3 DNA reads as TGTGCCAGCAGTTACAATAGGGGGAACACTGAAGCTTTCTTT.

This chain uses TRBV20-1 with TRBJ1-1, with TRBD1 matching over 7 bases. There are 13 residues in the CDR3. Germline trimming cut 4 bases from V and 5 bases from J; bases unmatched to any gene: 7. The germline gives CDR1 DFQATT, CDR2 SNEGSKA (reference sequence). For the CDR3, the DNA is TGCAGTGCTATTAGACAGGGACGGACTGAAGCTTTCTTT. Protein sequence: CSAIRQGRTEAFF.

This chain joins TRBV7-8 and TRBJ2-3; 8 bases are shared with TRBD2. V shed 5 bases and J 0 bases; nucleotides not matched to a gene: 10. Germline CDR1 is SGHVS and CDR2 is FQNEAQ. The CDR3 has 17 amino acids. CDR3 in amino acids: CASSPRLAIMSTDTQYF. Here the CDR3 DNA reads TGTGCCAGCAGCCCCAGACTAGCGATTATGAGCACAGATACGCAGTATTTT.

This clonotype was counted a single time. This chain connects TRBV12-3 or TRBV12-4 to TRBJ1-1; no clear D gene. V was cut by 1 base and J by 7 bases, with 7 bases left in between. The CDR3 loop spans 12 amino acids. The CDR3 bases are TGTGCCAGCAGTTTAGACAGCTATGAAGCTTTCTTT. Encoded protein: CASSLDSYEAFF.

The V and J genes are TRBV28 and TRBJ2-7, with D unclear. CDR3 length equals 14 residues. Trimming took off 6 bases at V and 4 bases at J, with 16 bases between the two ends. CDR1 is MDHEN and CDR2 is SYDVKM in the germline V gene. CDR3 DNA: TGTGCCAGCAGCGGCGGCCGGAAGGCTTACGAGCAGTACTTC. Translation gives CASSGGRKAYEQYF.

This clonotype showed up just a few times. The rearrangement uses TRBV20-1 and TRBJ2-3; 7 nucleotides match TRBD1. From germline, CDR1 is DFQATT and CDR2 SNEGSKA (reference sequence). With 3 bases clipped from V and 1 base from J, the junction kept 4 bases outside the gene matches. The CDR3 contains 14 residues. CDR3 nucleotides: TGCAGTGCTAGCCACAGGGGCCGCACAGATACGCAGTATTTT. It codes for CSASHRGRTDTQYF.

This clonotype was counted a few times. The V and J genes are TRBV20-1 and TRBJ2-7; D is unresolved. Germline CDR1 is DFQATT and CDR2 is SNEGSKA (reference sequence). The V and J ends lost 8 bases and 2 bases respectively, with 10 bases between them. The CDR3 runs to 11 residues. In DNA, the CDR3 is TGCAGTATTGGGGATACCTACGAGCAGTACTTC. Translation: CSIGDTYEQYF.

This clonotype has more than one count but fewer than ten. The gene calls are TRBV6-1 and TRBJ1-4; 8 bases line up with TRBD1. The J segment lost 14 bases and the V segment lost 5 bases, leaving 13 bases of the junction unmatched. The germline V gene has CDR1 MNHNS and CDR2 SASEGT. The CDR3 has 14 residues. CDR3 sequence reads: CASSPDRANRYLFF. The DNA for the CDR3 is TGTGCCAGCAGTCCGGACAGGGCAAACCGTTATCTGTTTTTT.

The genes are TRBV15 and TRBJ2-2, with D tentatively TRBD1 (6 bases). The germline V gene has CDR1 LNHNV and CDR2 YYDKDF (reference sequence). This CDR3 spans 15 amino acids. The V end was cut by 8 bases, the J end by 0 bases, with 13 bases between. This CDR3 is CATGGHPANTGELFF. The CDR3 nucleotides read TGTGCCACCGGGGGACATCCCGCGAACACCGGGGAGCTGTTTTTT.

The chain uses TRBV5-4 and TRBJ2-7; 9 bases fit TRBD1. Germline V gene sequence: CDR1 SGHNT, CDR2 YYREEE (reference sequence). The CDR3 loop spans 15 amino acids. J was trimmed by 5 bases and V by 0 bases; bases with no gene match: 6. CDR3 in DNA: TGTGCCAGCAGCTTGGGGTGGACAGGGGACGACGAGCAGTACTTC. Amino acids: CASSLGWTGDDEQYF.

In this sample, this clonotype turned up a few times. This chain links TRBV4-1 with TRBJ1-1; weak D call: TRBD1 (6 bases). The CDR3 is 14 amino acids. V was trimmed by 4 bases and J by 1 base, leaving 10 bases between them. Germline CDR1 is MGHRA and CDR2 is YSYEKL. The CDR3 nucleotides are TGCGCCAGCAGCCGCCGGACAGAGAACACTGAAGCTTTCTTT. It yields the protein CASSRRTENTEAFF.

About this clonotype: The missing conserved phenylalanine or tryptophan at the end of this CDR3 makes a read error likely. The V and J genes are TRBV6-2 or TRBV6-3 and TRBJ2-7, with 7 bases aligning to TRBD1. The germline gives CDR1 MNHEY, CDR2 SVGEGT. The CDR3 spans 15 residues. The V gene end was trimmed by 6 bases and the J gene end by 4 bases; junction bases not matched to a gene: 12. CDR3: CASSRRTGLFYEQYS. CDR3 DNA sequence: TGTGCCAGCAGCCGGAGGACAGGCCTTTTTTACGAGCAGTACTCC.

The rearrangement uses TRBV27 and TRBJ2-3, with D possibly matching TRBD2 (7 bases). Per germline, CDR1 MNHEY and CDR2 SMNVEV (reference sequence). V lost 6 bases and J 6 bases, leaving 16 bases between the germline ends. The CDR3 spans 14 residues. Here the CDR3 DNA reads TGTGCCAGCAGGCTAGGGGGGGGGTGGGATACGCAGTATTTT. Translating gives CASRLGGGWDTQYF.